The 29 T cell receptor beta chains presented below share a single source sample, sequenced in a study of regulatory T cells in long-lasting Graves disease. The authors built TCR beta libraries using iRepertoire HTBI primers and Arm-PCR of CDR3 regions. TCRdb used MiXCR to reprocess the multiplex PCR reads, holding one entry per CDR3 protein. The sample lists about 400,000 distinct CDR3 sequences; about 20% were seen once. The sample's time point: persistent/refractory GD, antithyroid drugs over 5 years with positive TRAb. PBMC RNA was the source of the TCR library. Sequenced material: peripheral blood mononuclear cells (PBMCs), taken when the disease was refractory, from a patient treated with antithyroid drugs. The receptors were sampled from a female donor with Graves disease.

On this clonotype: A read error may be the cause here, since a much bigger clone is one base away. DNA for the CDR3: TGTGCCAGCAATTTGGAGGGCCATAACTATGGCTACACCTTC. It translates to CASNLEGHNYGYTF. The V call is TRBV12-3 or TRBV12-4, the J call TRBJ1-2; D call uncertain. This CDR3 has 14 residues. V was shortened by 7 bases and J by 1 base, with 13 bases between the two germline ends.

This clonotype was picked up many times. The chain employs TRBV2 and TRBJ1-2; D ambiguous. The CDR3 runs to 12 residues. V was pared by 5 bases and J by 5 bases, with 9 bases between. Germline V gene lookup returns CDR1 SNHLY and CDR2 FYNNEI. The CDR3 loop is CASSSSSYGYTF. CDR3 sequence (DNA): TGTGCCAGCAGTTCCAGCTCTTATGGCTACACCTTC.

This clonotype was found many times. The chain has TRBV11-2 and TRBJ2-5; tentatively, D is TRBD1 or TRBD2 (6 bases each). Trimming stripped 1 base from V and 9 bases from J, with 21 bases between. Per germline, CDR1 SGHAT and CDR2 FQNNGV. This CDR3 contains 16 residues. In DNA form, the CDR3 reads TGTGCCAGCAGCTTAGCCCCCCGGGGGCCCAAGGGACCCCAGTACTTC. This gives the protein CASSLAPRGPKGPQYF.

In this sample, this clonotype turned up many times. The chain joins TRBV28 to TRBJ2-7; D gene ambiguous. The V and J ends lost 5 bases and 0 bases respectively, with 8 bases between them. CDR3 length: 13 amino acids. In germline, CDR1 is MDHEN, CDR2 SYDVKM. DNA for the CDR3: TGTGCCAGCAGTCTATCTAACTCCTACGAGCAGTACTTC. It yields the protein CASSLSNSYEQYF. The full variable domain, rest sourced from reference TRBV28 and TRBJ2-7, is DVKVTQSSRYLVKRTGEKVFLECVQDMDHENMFWYRQDPGLGLRLIYFSYDVKMKEKGDIPEGYSVSREKKERFSLILESASTNQTSMYLCASSLSNSYEQYFGPGTRLTVT.

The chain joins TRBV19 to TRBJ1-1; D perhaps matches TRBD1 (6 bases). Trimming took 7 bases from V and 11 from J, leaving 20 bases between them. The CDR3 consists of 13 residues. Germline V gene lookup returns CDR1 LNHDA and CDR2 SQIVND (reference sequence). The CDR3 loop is CASILPGGTKAFF. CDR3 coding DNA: TGTGCCAGTATCCTCCCTGGGGGGACAAAGGCTTTCTTT.

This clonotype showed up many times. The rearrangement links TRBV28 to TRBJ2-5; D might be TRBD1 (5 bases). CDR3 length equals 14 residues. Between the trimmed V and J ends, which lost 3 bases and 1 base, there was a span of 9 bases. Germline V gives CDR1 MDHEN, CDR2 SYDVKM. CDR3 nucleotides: TGTGCCAGCAGTTTTCGGCAGGGCCAAGAGACCCAGTACTTC. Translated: CASSFRQGQETQYF.

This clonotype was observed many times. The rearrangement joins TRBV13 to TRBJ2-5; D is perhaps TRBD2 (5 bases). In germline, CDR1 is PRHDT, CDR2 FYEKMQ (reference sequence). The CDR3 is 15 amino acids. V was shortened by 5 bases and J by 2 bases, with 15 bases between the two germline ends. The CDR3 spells CASSRELGLQETQYF. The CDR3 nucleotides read TGTGCCAGCAGCCGCGAACTAGGGCTACAAGAGACCCAGTACTTC.

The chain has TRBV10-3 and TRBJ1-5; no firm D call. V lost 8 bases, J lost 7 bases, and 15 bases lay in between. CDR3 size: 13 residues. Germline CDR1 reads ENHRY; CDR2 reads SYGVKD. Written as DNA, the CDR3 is TGTGCCATCGGGAGAGTGGGTGGCCAGCCCCAGCATTTT. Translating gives CAIGRVGGQPQHF.

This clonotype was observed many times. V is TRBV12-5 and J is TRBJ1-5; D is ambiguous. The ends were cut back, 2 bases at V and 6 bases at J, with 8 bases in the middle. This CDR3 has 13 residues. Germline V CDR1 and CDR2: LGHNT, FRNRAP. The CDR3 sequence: CASGLFSGQPQHF. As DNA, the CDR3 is TGTGCTAGTGGTTTGTTCTCGGGTCAGCCCCAGCATTTT.

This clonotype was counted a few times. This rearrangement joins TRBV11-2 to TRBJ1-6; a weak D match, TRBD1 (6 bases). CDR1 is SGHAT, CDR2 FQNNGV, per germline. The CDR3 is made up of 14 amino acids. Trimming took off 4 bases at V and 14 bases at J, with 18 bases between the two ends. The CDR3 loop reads CASSYNRASAALHF. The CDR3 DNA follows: TGTGCCAGCAGCTACAACAGGGCTTCTGCGGCCCTCCACTTT.

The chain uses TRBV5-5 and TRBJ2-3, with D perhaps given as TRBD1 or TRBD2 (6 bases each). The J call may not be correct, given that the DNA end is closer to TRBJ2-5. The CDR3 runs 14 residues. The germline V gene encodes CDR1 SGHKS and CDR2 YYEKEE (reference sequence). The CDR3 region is CASSKGGSGETQYF. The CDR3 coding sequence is TGTGCCAGCAGCAAAGGGGGGTCAGGGGAGACCCAGTACTTC.

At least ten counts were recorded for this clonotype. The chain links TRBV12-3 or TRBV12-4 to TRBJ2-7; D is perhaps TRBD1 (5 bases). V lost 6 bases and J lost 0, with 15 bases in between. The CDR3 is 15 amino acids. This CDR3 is CASSPTAVSSYEQYF. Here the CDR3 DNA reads TGTGCCAGCAGCCCGACAGCTGTGAGCTCCTACGAGCAGTACTTC.

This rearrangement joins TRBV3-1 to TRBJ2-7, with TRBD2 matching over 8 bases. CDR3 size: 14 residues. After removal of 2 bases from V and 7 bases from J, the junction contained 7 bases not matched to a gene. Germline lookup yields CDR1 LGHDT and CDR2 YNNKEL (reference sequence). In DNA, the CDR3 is TGTGCCAGCAGCCAAAAGGCGGGGGGCTGGGAGCAGTACTTC. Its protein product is CASSQKAGGWEQYF.

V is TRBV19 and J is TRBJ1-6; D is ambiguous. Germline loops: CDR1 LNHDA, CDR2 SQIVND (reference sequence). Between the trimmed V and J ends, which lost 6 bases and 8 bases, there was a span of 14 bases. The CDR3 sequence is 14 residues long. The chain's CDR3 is CASSSRTPHSPLHF. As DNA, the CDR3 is TGTGCCAGTAGCTCAAGGACTCCGCATTCACCCCTCCACTTT.

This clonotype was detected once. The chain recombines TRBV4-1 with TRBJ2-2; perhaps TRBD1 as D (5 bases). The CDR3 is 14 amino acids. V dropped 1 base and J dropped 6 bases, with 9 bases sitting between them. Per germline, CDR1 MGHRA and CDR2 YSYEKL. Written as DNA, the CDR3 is TGCGCCAGCAGCCAAGTAGGGGCGGCCGGGGAGCTGTTTTTT. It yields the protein CASSQVGAAGELFF.

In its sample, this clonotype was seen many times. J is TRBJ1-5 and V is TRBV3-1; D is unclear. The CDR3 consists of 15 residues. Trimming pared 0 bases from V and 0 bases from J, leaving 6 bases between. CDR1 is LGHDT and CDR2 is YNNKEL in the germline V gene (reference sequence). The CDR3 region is CASSQDPSSNQPQHF. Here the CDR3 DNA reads TGTGCCAGCAGCCAAGATCCCAGTAGCAATCAGCCCCAGCATTTT.

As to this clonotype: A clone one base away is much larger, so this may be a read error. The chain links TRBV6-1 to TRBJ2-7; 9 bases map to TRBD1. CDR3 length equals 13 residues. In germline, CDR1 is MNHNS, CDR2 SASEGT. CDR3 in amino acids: CTTRTGETYEQYF. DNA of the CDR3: TGTACCACCAGGACAGGGGAGACCTACGAGCAGTACTTC.

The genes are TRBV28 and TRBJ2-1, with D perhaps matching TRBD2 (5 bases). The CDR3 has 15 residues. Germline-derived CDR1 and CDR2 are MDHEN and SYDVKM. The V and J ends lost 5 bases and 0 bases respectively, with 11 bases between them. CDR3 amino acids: CASSIPLDSYNEQFF. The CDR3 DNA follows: TGTGCCAGCAGTATACCACTAGACTCCTACAATGAGCAGTTCTTC.

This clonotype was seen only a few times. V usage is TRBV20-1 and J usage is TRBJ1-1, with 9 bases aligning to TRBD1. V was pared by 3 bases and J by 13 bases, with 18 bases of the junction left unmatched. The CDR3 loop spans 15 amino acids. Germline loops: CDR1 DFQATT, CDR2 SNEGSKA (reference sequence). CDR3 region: CSASWDRDGKLPLFF. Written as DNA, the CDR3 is TGCAGTGCTAGTTGGGACAGGGATGGAAAACTTCCCCTTTTCTTT.

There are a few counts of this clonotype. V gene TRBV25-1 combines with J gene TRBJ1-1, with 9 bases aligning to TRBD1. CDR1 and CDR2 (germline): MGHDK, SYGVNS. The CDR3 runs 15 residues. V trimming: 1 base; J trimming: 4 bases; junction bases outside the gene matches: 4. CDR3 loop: CASSEWGQGGTEAFF. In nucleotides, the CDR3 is TGTGCCAGCAGTGAATGGGGACAGGGTGGCACTGAAGCTTTCTTT.

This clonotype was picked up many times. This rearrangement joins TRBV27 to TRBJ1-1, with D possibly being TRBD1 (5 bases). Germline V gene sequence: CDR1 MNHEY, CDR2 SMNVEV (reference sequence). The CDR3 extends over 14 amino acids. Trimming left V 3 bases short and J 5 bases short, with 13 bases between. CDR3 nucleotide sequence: TGTGCCAGCAGTTTGGGCGGCGGGGGGACTGAAGCTTTCTTT. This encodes CASSLGGGGTEAFF.

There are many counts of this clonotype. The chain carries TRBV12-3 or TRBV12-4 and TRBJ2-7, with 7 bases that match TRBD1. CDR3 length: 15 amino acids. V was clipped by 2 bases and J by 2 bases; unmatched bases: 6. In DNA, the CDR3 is TGTGCCAGCAGTTTAAAGACAGGGCCAACCTACGAGCAGTACTTC. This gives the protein CASSLKTGPTYEQYF.

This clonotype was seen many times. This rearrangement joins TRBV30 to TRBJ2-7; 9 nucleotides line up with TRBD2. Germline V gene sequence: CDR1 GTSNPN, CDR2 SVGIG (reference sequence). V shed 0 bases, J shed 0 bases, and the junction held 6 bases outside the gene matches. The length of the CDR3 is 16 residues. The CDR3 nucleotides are TGTGCCTGGAGTGTACAAGGACTAGCGTACTCCTACGAGCAGTACTTC. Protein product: CAWSVQGLAYSYEQYF.

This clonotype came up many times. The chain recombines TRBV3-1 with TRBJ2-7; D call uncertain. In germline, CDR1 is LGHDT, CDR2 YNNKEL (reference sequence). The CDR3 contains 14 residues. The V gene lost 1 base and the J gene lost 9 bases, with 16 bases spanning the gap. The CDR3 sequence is CASSQAGVPRGQYF. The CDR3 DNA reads TGTGCCAGCAGCCAAGCTGGGGTCCCTCGAGGGCAGTACTTC.

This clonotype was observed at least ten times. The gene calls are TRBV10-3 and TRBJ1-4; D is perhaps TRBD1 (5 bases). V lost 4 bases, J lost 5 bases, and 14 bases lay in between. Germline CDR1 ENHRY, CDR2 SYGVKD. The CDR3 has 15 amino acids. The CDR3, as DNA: TGTGCCATCAGTGCCTCCGGGACGGCGAATGAAAAACTGTTTTTT. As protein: CAISASGTANEKLFF.

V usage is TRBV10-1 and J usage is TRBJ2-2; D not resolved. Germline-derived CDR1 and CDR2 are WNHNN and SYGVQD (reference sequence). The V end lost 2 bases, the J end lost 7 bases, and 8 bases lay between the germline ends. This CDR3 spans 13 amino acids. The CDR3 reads CASSESQSGELFF. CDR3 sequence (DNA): TGCGCCAGCAGTGAGAGCCAGAGCGGGGAGCTGTTTTTT.

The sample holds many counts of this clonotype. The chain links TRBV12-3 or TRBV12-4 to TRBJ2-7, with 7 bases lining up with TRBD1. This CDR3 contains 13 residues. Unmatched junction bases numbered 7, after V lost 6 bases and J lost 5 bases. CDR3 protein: CASRLQGWNEQYF. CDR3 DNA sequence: TGTGCCAGCAGGTTACAGGGGTGGAACGAGCAGTACTTC.

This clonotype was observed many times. The CDR3 DNA reads as TGTGCCAGCAGTCCCCCAGTCTCTTGGGGCTACGAGCAGTACTTC. It specifies CASSPPVSWGYEQYF. The rearrangement joins TRBV28 to TRBJ2-7; D uncertain. Germline loops: CDR1 MDHEN, CDR2 SYDVKM. The CDR3 contains 15 residues. Trimming left V 5 bases short and J 3 bases short, with 17 bases between.

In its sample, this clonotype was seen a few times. The CDR3 nucleotides are TGTGCCAGTAGTGGGGGACAGGGAGCCCAAGAGACCCAGTACTTC. Protein sequence: CASSGGQGAQETQYF. V gene TRBV19 combines with J gene TRBJ2-5, with 9 bases fitting TRBD1. This CDR3 has 15 residues. Germline lookup yields CDR1 LNHDA and CDR2 SQIVND (reference sequence). With 5 bases clipped from V and 1 base from J, the junction kept 5 bases outside the gene matches.